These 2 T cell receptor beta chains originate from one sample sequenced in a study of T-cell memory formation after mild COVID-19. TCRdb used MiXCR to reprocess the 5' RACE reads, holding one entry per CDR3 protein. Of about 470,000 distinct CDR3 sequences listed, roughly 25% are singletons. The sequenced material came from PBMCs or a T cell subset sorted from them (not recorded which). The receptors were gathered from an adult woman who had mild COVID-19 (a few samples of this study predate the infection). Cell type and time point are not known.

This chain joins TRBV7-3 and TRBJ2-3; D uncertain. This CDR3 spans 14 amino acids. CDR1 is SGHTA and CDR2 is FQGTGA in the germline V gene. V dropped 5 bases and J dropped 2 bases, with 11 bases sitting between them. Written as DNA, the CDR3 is TGTGCCAGCAGCCCCATGGGCTCCACAGATACGCAGTATTTT. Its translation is CASSPMGSTDTQYF.

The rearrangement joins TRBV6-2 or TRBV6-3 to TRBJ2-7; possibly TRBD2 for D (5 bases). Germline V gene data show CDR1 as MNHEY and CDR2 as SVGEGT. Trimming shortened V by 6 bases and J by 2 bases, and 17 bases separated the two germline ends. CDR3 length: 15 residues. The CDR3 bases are TGTGCCAGCAGGAGTGGTGGGAGTGATGCCTACGAGCAGTACTTC. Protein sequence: CASRSGGSDAYEQYF.